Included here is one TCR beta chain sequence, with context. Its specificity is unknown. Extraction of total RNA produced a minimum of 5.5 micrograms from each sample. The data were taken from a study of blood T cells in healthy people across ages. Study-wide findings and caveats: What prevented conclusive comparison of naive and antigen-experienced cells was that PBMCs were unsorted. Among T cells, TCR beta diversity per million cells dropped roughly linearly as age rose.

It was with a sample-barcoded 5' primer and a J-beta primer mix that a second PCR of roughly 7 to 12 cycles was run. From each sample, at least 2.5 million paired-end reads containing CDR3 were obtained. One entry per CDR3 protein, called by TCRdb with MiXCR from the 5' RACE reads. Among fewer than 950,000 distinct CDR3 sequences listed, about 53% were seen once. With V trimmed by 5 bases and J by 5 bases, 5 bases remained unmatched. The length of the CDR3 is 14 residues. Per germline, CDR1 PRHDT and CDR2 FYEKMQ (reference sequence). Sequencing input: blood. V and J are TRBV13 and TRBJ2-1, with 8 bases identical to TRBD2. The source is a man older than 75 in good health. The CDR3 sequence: CASSRLAQNNEQFF. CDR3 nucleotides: TGTGCCAGCAGCCGACTAGCGCAAAACAATGAGCAGTTCTTC. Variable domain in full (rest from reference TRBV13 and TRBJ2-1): AAGVIQSPRHLIKEKRETATLKCYPIPRHDTVYWYQQGPGQDPQFLISFYEKMQSDKGSIPDRFSAQQFSDYHSELNMSSLELGDSALYFCASSRLAQNNEQFFGPGTRLTVL.